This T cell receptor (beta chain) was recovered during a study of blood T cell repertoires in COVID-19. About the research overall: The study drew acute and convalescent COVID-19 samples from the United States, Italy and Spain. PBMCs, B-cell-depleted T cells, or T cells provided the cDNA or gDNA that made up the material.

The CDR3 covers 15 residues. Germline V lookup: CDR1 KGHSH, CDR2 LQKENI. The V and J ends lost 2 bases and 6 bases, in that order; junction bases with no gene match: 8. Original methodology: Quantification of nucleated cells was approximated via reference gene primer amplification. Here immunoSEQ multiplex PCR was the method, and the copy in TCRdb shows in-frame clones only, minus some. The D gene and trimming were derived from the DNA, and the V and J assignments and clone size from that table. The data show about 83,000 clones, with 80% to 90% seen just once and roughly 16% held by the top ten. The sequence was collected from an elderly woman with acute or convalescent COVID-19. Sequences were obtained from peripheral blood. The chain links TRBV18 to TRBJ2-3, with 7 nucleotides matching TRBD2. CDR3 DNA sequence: TGTGCCAGCTCACCAGGTAGCGGGCCAGGGGATACGCAGTATTTT. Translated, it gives CASSPGSGPGDTQYF.